This T cell receptor beta chain emerged from a study of blood T cell repertoires in COVID-19. In the study overall: The United States, Italy and Spain supplied acute and convalescent COVID-19 samples.

Clones were read by immunoSEQ multiplex PCR, and TCRdb kept only the in-frame ones, dropping some. In the table there are a few hundred thousand clones, around nine tenths of which are singletons. The germline gives CDR1 DFQATT, CDR2 SNEGSKA (reference sequence). Trimming pared 0 bases from V and 10 bases from J, leaving 9 bases between. The CDR3 consists of 11 residues. The sample was peripheral blood. The chain recombines TRBV20-1 with TRBJ1-1; D is possibly TRBD1 (5 bases). The source of this sequence is a woman aged 25 to 39 with COVID-19, enrolled during active disease. The CDR3 region has the DNA TGCAGTGCTAGAGAAAATGGGGCAGCTTTCTTT. Its translation: CSARENGAAFF.